Shown below are 13 T cell receptor beta chains from a single sample sequenced in a study of blood T cell repertoires in COVID-19. Clones were sequenced by immunoSEQ multiplex PCR, and TCRdb holds only the in-frame ones, with some missing. The data contain some 100,000 clones, roughly four fifths of them singletons. The sequencing sample was made of peripheral blood. All receptors derive from a human donor in a cohort sampled during active COVID-19.

The chain joins TRBV29-1 to TRBJ1-2; tentatively, D is TRBD1 (6 bases). The length of the CDR3 is 13 residues. Per the germline V gene, CDR1 is SQVTM and CDR2 is ANQGSEA. Trimming took 4 bases from V and 7 from J, leaving 16 bases between them. CDR3 protein: CSVVNTGISGYTF. The CDR3 DNA sequence: TGCAGCGTTGTTAATACAGGGATAAGTGGCTACACCTTC.

The V call is TRBV12-3 or TRBV12-4, the J call TRBJ2-7; D is ambiguous. The length of the CDR3 is 13 residues. V was trimmed by 4 bases and J by 5 bases, leaving 12 bases between them. This chain's CDR3 is CASSSELRDEQYF. Written as DNA, the CDR3 is TGTGCCAGCAGTTCGGAACTCCGGGACGAGCAGTACTTC.

This clone was counted a few times. The V call is TRBV19, the J call TRBJ1-5; D call uncertain. Per germline, CDR1 LNHDA and CDR2 SQIVND (reference sequence). The V gene lost 1 base and the J gene lost 0 bases, with 7 bases spanning the gap. The CDR3 is 15 residues long. This CDR3 reads CASSIVQHSNQPQHF. As DNA, the CDR3 is TGTGCCAGTAGTATAGTACAGCATAGCAATCAGCCCCAGCATTTT.

J is TRBJ2-7 and V is TRBV5-1; D is undetermined. There are 15 residues in the CDR3. Trimming left V 0 bases short and J 5 bases short, with 15 bases between. Germline CDR1 reads SGHRS; CDR2 reads YFSETQ. CDR3 coding DNA: TGCGCCAGCAGCTTGGGTCCTCAGATGGTTGACGAGCAGTACTTC. Translation: CASSLGPQMVDEQYF.

The chain uses TRBV7-9 and TRBJ2-5; 10 nucleotides agree with TRBD1. The CDR3 contains 14 residues. V shed 3 bases, J shed 3 bases, and the junction held 1 base outside the gene matches. The V gene's germline CDR1 is SEHNR and CDR2 FQNEAQ (reference sequence). CDR3 DNA: TGTGCCAGCAGCTTGGGACAGGGGAAAGAGACCCAGTACTTC. This translates into CASSLGQGKETQYF.

This clone showed up just once. V is TRBV6-5 and J is TRBJ1-5; D is possibly TRBD1 (5 bases). This CDR3 is 13 amino acids long. From germline, CDR1 is MNHEY and CDR2 SVGAGI. Trimming took off 0 bases at V and 15 bases at J, with 15 bases between the two ends. This chain's CDR3 is CASSYSGGVELHF. Written as DNA, the CDR3 is TGTGCCAGCAGTTACTCCGGGGGTGTGGAGTTGCATTTT.

A few counts support this clone. CDR3 amino acids: CASGITSGGRYEQYF. The CDR3 region has the DNA TGTGCTAGTGGAATCACCAGCGGGGGGCGGTACGAGCAGTACTTC. V gene TRBV12-5 combines with J gene TRBJ2-7; 9 bases are a match to TRBD2. Germline V gene lookup returns CDR1 LGHNT and CDR2 FRNRAP. Trimming removed 6 bases from V and 4 bases from J; junction bases left unmatched: 10. The CDR3 extends over 15 amino acids.

The rearrangement uses TRBV12-3 or TRBV12-4 and TRBJ1-2; TRBD1 matches 8 bases. V lost 6 bases, J lost 3 bases, and 3 bases stayed unmatched. This CDR3 has 13 amino acids. The CDR3 spells CASSTGGYYGYTF. Written as DNA, the CDR3 is TGTGCCAGCAGCACAGGGGGATACTATGGCTACACCTTC.

The chain employs TRBV3-1 (or the pseudogene TRBV3-2) and TRBJ2-7; D call uncertain. CDR1 LGHDT and CDR2 YNNKEL come from the germline V gene (reference sequence). The CDR3 is made up of 14 amino acids. V lost 0 bases, J lost 0 bases, and 6 bases lay in between. The chain's CDR3 is CASSQDVSSYEQYF. As DNA, the CDR3 is TGTGCCAGCAGCCAAGACGTGAGCTCCTACGAGCAGTACTTC.

The rearrangement uses TRBV11-2 and TRBJ1-3, with D perhaps matching TRBD1 (5 bases). Deletions cut 4 bases from V and 5 bases from J, with 9 bases between. The germline V gene encodes CDR1 SGHAT and CDR2 FQNNGV. CDR3 size: 13 residues. The CDR3 DNA sequence: TGTGCCAGCAGCTCGGGACTGAGAAACACCATATATTTT. Translating gives CASSSGLRNTIYF.

J is TRBJ1-1 and V is TRBV30, with D possibly TRBD1 on 5 matching bases. In germline, CDR1 is GTSNPN, CDR2 SVGIG (reference sequence). V was shortened by 1 base and J by 4 bases, with 10 bases between the two germline ends. The CDR3 consists of 13 residues. CDR3 protein: CAWSGGVSTEAFF. The CDR3 nucleotides read TGTGCCTGGAGTGGGGGGGTGAGCACTGAAGCTTTCTTT.

This clone was recorded a few times. The chain employs TRBV7-9 and TRBJ1-5; possible D gene TRBD1, 6 bases. The ends were cut back, 5 bases at V and 2 bases at J, with 10 bases in the middle. Germline V gene data show CDR1 as SEHNR and CDR2 as FQNEAQ (reference sequence). This CDR3 has 14 amino acids. For the CDR3, the DNA is TGTGCCAGCAGCCCAGGGGCAGGCAATCAGCCCCAGCATTTT. Residues: CASSPGAGNQPQHF.

This chain joins TRBV28 and TRBJ1-2, with D perhaps TRBD1 (6 bases). CDR3 length: 14 residues. Germline V lookup: CDR1 MDHEN, CDR2 SYDVKM. The V end lost 2 bases, the J end lost 6 bases, and 13 bases lay between the germline ends. The CDR3 here is CASSLGTPGDGYTF. In DNA form, the CDR3 reads TGTGCCAGCAGTTTAGGCACGCCAGGGGATGGCTACACCTTC.